This T cell receptor (beta chain) was retrieved from a study of T cell responses to AZD1222 COVID-19 vaccine. Broader study findings: Reportedly, close to half of spike-specific TCRs are directed against unmutated variant regions.

V lost 0 bases and J 6 bases, leaving 9 bases between the germline ends. Germline V gene data show CDR1 as SGHKS and CDR2 as YYEKEE (reference sequence). This CDR3 is built from 13 residues. This clone was detected only a few times. Its target is unknown. TCRdb's table, derived via immunoSEQ multiplex PCR, lists solely in-frame clones and lacks some. The sample contains approximately 150,000 clones, 85% to 95% of which appear only once. The chain is built from TRBV5-5 and TRBJ1-2, with no clear D. The clonotype originates from an adult in good health. This specimen consisted of peripheral blood, obtained on day 0 of AZD1222 vaccination. As DNA, the CDR3 is TGTGCCAGCAGCTTGGGGGTGACGGATGGCTACACCTTC. Protein sequence: CASSLGVTDGYTF.